Presented here are 17 T cell receptor beta chains from one specimen sequenced in a study of cytomegalovirus exposure and HLA in healthy donors (dated by TCRdb to the late 2010s). The library was made by the immunoSEQ multiplex PCR assay. TCRdb obtained this table from immuneACCESS and retained in-frame rearrangements with V and J assigned. These tables miss some clones; where compared with another copy, unresolved V genes account for less than half of the shortfall, and the remainder is unexplained. A total of hundreds of thousands of clones appear in this sample, 87% of them only once. The ten largest clones capture 2% to 2.5% of the sample. The sample was PBMCs. The receptors were gathered from a woman younger than 30 in good health and CMV-seropositive.

The chain carries TRBV27 and TRBJ2-2; D not certain. The CDR3 consists of 13 residues. Between the trimmed V and J ends, which lost 6 bases and 2 bases, there was a span of 7 bases. CDR1 and CDR2 from the germline V gene are MNHEY and SMNVEV (reference sequence). CDR3 sequence: CASRWSNTGELFF. Here the CDR3 DNA reads TGTGCCAGCAGGTGGAGCAACACCGGGGAGCTGTTTTTT.

The chain links TRBV30 to TRBJ1-2, with 8 bases aligning to TRBD1. This CDR3 is built from 14 residues. V was clipped by 5 bases and J by 4 bases; unmatched bases: 9. Germline V lookup: CDR1 GTSNPN, CDR2 SVGIG (reference sequence). The CDR3 is CAWSKDRVSYGYTF. The CDR3 DNA is TGTGCCTGGTCAAAGGACAGGGTGAGCTATGGCTACACCTTC.

The chain joins TRBV6-5 to TRBJ1-2; perhaps TRBD1 as D (5 bases). Per germline, CDR1 MNHEY and CDR2 SVGAGI. This CDR3 comprises 15 residues. Trimming cost V 6 bases and J 5 bases, with 19 bases left between them. CDR3 DNA: TGTGCCAGCAGCCGGACTAATCGTGACAGATATGGCTACACCTTC. It is translated as CASSRTNRDRYGYTF.

In its sample, this clone was seen a few times. The chain employs TRBV28 and TRBJ2-7; TRBD1 agrees at 8 bases. This CDR3 spans 13 amino acids. Germline V gives CDR1 MDHEN, CDR2 SYDVKM. Germline trimming cut 9 bases from V and 3 bases from J; bases unmatched to any gene: 7. The CDR3 sequence is CASSGQEVYEQYF. CDR3 coding DNA: TGTGCCAGTTCGGGACAGGAGGTCTACGAGCAGTACTTC.

The table lists this clone with a count of one. The rearrangement links TRBV19 to TRBJ2-7; 8 nucleotides align to TRBD2. Germline V gene sequence: CDR1 LNHDA, CDR2 SQIVND (reference sequence). The CDR3 extends over 13 amino acids. The V and J ends lost 5 bases and 6 bases, in that order; junction bases with no gene match: 6. The CDR3 region has the DNA TGTGCCAGTAGTGATAGCGGGATCACCGAGCAGTACTTC. Its translation is CASSDSGITEQYF. The variable domain in full, completed from reference TRBV19 and TRBJ2-7, reads DGGITQSPKYLFRKEGQNVTLSCEQNLNHDAMYWYRQDPGQGLRLIYYSQIVNDFQKGDIAEGYSVSREKKESFPLTVTSAQKNPTAFYLCASSDSGITEQYFGPGTRLTVT.

The J gene is TRBJ1-5, the V gene TRBV19; D might be TRBD1 (6 bases). The CDR3 covers 14 residues. Per germline, CDR1 LNHDA and CDR2 SQIVND (reference sequence). Trimming shortened V by 6 bases and J by 1 base, and 10 bases separated the two germline ends. The CDR3 spells CASRLQGSNQPQHF. The CDR3 region has the DNA TGTGCCAGTAGACTACAGGGAAGCAATCAGCCCCAGCATTTT.

The V call is TRBV7-9, the J call TRBJ2-5, with TRBD1 matching 12 bases. The CDR3 totals 15 residues. The J segment lost 5 bases and the V segment lost 5 bases, leaving 6 bases of the junction unmatched. Germline CDR1 is SEHNR and CDR2 is FQNEAQ (reference sequence). The CDR3 DNA is TGTGCCAGCAGCGGCCGGGACAGGGGGCCGGAGACCCAGTACTTC. The encoded protein is CASSGRDRGPETQYF.

The chain employs TRBV13 and TRBJ1-4; 8 bases align to TRBD1. The germline V gene has CDR1 PRHDT and CDR2 FYEKMQ (reference sequence). The CDR3 is made up of 16 amino acids. V shed 4 bases and J 5 bases; nucleotides not matched to a gene: 9. The DNA for the CDR3 is TGTGCCAGCAGCTCCAGAGGGACAGGAGCCAATGAAAAACTGTTTTTT. Amino acids: CASSSRGTGANEKLFF.

This clone has more than one count but fewer than ten. For the CDR3, the DNA is TGTGCCTGGAGTGTTGTGAGTAGTAGACAGCCCCAGCATTTT. Its protein is CAWSVVSSRQPQHF. The chain is built from TRBV30 and TRBJ1-5, with D uncertain. Trimming took off 0 bases at V and 7 bases at J, with 13 bases between the two ends. CDR1 and CDR2 from the germline V gene are GTSNPN and SVGIG (reference sequence). The CDR3 extends over 14 amino acids.

With regard to this clone: The junction shows a germline mismatch at one end, possibly a read error. V usage is TRBV28 and J usage is TRBJ1-1, with TRBD1 matching over 8 bases. CDR1 and CDR2 from the germline V gene are MDHEN and SYDVKM. This CDR3 is 14 amino acids long. The CDR3 loop is CAGSRTGKGTEAFF. The CDR3 bases are TGTGCCGGCAGTAGGACAGGGAAGGGCACTGAAGCTTTCTTT.

V is TRBV10-3 and J is TRBJ2-7; 10 bases align to TRBD2. V was pared by 6 bases and J by 0 bases, with 2 bases of the junction left unmatched. Looked up from germline, CDR1 is ENHRY and CDR2 is SYGVKD. CDR3 length equals 14 residues. CDR3 DNA sequence: TGTGCCATCAGAAGGACTAGCGGCTCCTACGAGCAGTACTTC. This translates into CAIRRTSGSYEQYF.

The chain recombines TRBV18 with TRBJ1-2; 7 positions agree with TRBD1. Germline CDR1 and CDR2: KGHSH and LQKENI. The CDR3 runs to 17 residues. V trimming: 3 bases; J trimming: 2 bases; junction bases outside the gene matches: 12. This CDR3 reads CASSPSGTENSNYGYTF. The CDR3 region has the DNA TGTGCCAGCTCACCGTCCGGGACAGAGAATTCAAACTATGGCTACACCTTC.

The V gene is TRBV6-5, the J gene TRBJ1-1, with a tentative D call TRBD1 (6 bases). The CDR3 is 15 residues long. Per germline, CDR1 MNHEY and CDR2 SVGAGI. The V end was cut by 2 bases, the J end by 1 base, with 11 bases between. This CDR3 is CASSYMGAANTEAFF. CDR3 nucleotides: TGTGCCAGCAGTTACATGGGGGCGGCGAACACTGAAGCTTTCTTT.

The V and J genes are TRBV7-9 and TRBJ1-1; 9 bases align to TRBD1. Germline V gene sequence: CDR1 SEHNR, CDR2 FQNEAQ (reference sequence). This CDR3 spans 14 amino acids. After removal of 4 bases from V and 6 bases from J, the junction contained 6 bases not matched to a gene. Here the CDR3 DNA reads TGTGCCAGCAGCTCCGGGGACAGGGTACCTGAAGCTTTCTTT. It is translated as CASSSGDRVPEAFF.

This rearrangement joins TRBV27 to TRBJ1-2; tentative D call: TRBD1 (6 bases). CDR1 and CDR2 (germline): MNHEY, SMNVEV (reference sequence). The CDR3 sequence is 15 residues long. V shed 5 bases and J shed 4 bases, with 17 bases lying between them. The CDR3 coding sequence is TGTGCCAGCAGTCTCTCGACAGGTACCCGCTATGGCTACACCTTC. It encodes CASSLSTGTRYGYTF.

This clone was observed a handful of times. The chain uses TRBV28 and TRBJ1-2; D remains ambiguous. Germline assignment: CDR1 MDHEN and CDR2 SYDVKM. Trimming took off 4 bases at V and 7 bases at J, with 7 bases between the two ends. The length of the CDR3 is 11 residues. The CDR3 region has the DNA TGTGCCAGCAGTTCCCTCGGTGGCTACACCTTC. The encoded protein is CASSSLGGYTF.

This chain connects TRBV9 to TRBJ2-2; possible D gene TRBD2, 5 bases. The CDR3 totals 16 residues. V was shortened by 0 bases and J by 4 bases, with 13 bases between the two germline ends. Germline V gives CDR1 SGDLS, CDR2 YYNGEE. The CDR3 protein is CASSVDGGFTTGELFF. In DNA form, the CDR3 reads TGTGCCAGCAGCGTAGACGGCGGGTTCACCACCGGGGAGCTGTTTTTT.